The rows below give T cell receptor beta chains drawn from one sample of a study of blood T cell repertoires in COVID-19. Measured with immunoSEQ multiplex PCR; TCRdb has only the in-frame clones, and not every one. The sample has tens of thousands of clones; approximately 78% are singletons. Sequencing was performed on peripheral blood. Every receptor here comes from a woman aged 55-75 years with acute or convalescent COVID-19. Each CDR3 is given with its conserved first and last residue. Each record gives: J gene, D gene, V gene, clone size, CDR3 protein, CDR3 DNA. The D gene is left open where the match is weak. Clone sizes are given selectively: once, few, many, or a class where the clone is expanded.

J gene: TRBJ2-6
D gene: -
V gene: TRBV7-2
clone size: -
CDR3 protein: CASSLVASGANVLTF
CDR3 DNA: TGTGCCAGCAGCTTAGTAGCCTCTGGGGCCAACGTCCTGACTTTC

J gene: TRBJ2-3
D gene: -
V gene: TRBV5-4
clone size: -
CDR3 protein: CASSLTSTSDTQYF
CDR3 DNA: TGTGCCAGCAGCCTCACTAGTACCTCAGATACGCAGTATTTT

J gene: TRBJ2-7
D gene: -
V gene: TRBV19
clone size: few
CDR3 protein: CAVGLNSYEQYF
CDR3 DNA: TGTGCCGTCGGTTTGAACTCCTACGAGCAGTACTTC

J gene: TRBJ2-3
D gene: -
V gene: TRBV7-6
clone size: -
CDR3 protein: CATLRDTQYF
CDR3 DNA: TGTGCCACGTTGAGAGATACGCAGTATTTT

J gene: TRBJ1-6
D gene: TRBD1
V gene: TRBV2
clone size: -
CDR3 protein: CASSTGQGNSPLHF
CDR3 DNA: TGTGCCAGCAGTACGGGACAGGGGAATTCACCCCTCCACTTT

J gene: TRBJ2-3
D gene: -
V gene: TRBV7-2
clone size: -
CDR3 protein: CASSLVGRGFTGDTQYF
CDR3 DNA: TGTGCCAGCAGCTTAGTGGGTCGGGGGTTTACGGGAGATACGCAGTATTTT

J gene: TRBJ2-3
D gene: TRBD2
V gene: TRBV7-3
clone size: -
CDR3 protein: CASSLLAYSSGGQSDTQYF
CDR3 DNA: TGTGCCAGCAGCTTATTAGCTTATTCTAGCGGGGGGCAATCAGATACGCAGTATTTT

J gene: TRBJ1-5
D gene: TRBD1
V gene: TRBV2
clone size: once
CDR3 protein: CASRTGVGGSNQPQHF
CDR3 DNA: TGTGCCAGCAGGACAGGGGTCGGGGGTAGCAATCAGCCCCAGCATTTT

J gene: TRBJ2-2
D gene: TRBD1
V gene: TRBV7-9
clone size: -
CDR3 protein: CASSSHRGRPAINTGELFF
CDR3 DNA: TGTGCCAGCAGCTCTCACAGGGGGCGCCCGGCAATTAACACCGGGGAGCTGTTTTTT

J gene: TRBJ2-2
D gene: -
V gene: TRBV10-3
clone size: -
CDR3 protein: CAISGVSSLSTTGELFF
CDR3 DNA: TGTGCCATCAGCGGCGTCTCTAGCCTTTCAACTACCGGGGAGCTGTTTTTT

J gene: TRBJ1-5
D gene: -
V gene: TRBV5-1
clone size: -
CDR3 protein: CASSLDRDSNQPQHF
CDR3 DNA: TGCGCCAGCAGCTTGGACAGGGATAGCAATCAGCCCCAGCATTTT

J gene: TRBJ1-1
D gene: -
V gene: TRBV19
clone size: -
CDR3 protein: CASTTIPGRGNTEAFF
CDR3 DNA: TGTGCCAGTACCACTATCCCAGGGCGGGGGAACACTGAAGCTTTCTTT

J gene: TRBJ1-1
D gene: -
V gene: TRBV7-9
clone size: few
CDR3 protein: CASSPLWGQGTNTEAFF
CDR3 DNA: TGTGCCAGCAGCCCGCTATGGGGGCAGGGGACGAACACTGAAGCTTTCTTT

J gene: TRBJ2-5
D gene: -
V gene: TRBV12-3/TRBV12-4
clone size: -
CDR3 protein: CASSSGLQETQYF
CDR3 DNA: TGTGCCAGCAGCTCAGGACTACAAGAGACCCAGTACTTC

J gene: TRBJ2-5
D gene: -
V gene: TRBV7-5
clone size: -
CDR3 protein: CVRSLWDTSRYQETQYF
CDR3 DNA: TGTGTCAGAAGCTTATGGGACACGAGCCGGTACCAAGAGACCCAGTACTTC

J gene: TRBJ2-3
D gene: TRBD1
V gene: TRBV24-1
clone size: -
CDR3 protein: CATSDNEPGQDTDTQYF
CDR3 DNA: TGTGCCACCAGTGATAACGAGCCGGGACAGGACACAGATACGCAGTATTTT

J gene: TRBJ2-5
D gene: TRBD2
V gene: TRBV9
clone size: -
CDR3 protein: CASSNSGGNQETQYF
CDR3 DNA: TGTGCCAGCAGTAATAGCGGGGGGAACCAAGAGACCCAGTACTTC

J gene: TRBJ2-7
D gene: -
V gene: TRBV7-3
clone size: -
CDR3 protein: CASSPRDGSSYEQYF
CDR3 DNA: TGTGCCAGCAGCCCTCGGGACGGGAGCTCCTACGAGCAGTACTTC

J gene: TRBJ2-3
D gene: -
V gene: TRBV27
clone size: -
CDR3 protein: CASSLTASTKGDTQYF
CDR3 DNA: TGTGCCAGCAGTTTAACCGCTAGCACTAAAGGAGATACGCAGTATTTT

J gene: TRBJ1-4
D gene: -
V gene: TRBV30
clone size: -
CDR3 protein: CAWTILGHSDEKLFF
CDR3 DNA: TGTGCCTGGACGATTTTAGGACATTCAGATGAAAAACTGTTTTTT

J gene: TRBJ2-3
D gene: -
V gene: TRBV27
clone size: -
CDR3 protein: CASSLGAGGTDTQYF
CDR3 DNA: TGTGCCAGCAGTTTGGGGGCGGGGGGCACAGATACGCAGTATTTT

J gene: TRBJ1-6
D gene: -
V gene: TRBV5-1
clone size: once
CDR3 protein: CASSLDRRSPLHF
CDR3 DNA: TGCGCCAGCAGCTTGGATCGGCGGTCACCCCTCCACTTT

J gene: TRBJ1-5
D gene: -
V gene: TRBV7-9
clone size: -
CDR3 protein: CASSPAGRYQPQHF
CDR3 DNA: TGTGCCAGCAGCCCAGCCGGCAGGTATCAGCCCCAGCATTTT

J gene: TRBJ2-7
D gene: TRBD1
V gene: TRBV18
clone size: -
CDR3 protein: CASSPPSQGWEQYF
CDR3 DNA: TGTGCCAGCTCACCACCCTCACAGGGGTGGGAGCAGTACTTC

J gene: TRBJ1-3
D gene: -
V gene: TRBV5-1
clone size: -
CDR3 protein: CASSSGTTGNTIYF
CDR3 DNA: TGCGCCAGCAGCTCAGGGACAACTGGAAACACCATATATTTT

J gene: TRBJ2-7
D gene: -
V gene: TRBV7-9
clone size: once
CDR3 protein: CASSRGPRTEAGEQYF
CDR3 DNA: TGTGCCAGCAGCCGAGGCCCAAGGACGGAGGCGGGGGAGCAGTACTTC

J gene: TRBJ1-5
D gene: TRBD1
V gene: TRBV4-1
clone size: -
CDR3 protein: CASSQESTGAQPQHF
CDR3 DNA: TGCGCCAGCAGCCAGGAAAGCACAGGGGCTCAGCCCCAGCATTTT

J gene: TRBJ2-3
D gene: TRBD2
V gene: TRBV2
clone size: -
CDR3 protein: CASSDGSGGAGADTQYF
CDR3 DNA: TGTGCCAGCAGTGATGGGAGCGGGGGGGCCGGGGCAGATACGCAGTATTTT

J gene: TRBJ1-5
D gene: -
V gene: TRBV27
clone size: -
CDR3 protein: CASGTGRTLSNQPQHF
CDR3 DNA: TGTGCCAGCGGCACGGGCAGGACACTTAGCAATCAGCCCCAGCATTTT

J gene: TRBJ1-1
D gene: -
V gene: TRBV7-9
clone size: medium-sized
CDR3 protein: CASSLSGLEAFF
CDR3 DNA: TGTGCCAGCAGTCTTAGCGGGCTGGAAGCTTTCTTT

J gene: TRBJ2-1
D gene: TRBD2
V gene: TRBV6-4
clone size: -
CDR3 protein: CASRPSGASWDEQFF
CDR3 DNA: TGTGCCAGCAGACCGAGCGGGGCATCATGGGATGAGCAGTTCTTC

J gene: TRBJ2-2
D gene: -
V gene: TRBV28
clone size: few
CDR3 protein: CASSLTRGSYANTGELFF
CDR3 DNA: TGTGCCAGCAGCCTAACCCGGGGTTCCTATGCGAACACCGGGGAGCTGTTTTTT

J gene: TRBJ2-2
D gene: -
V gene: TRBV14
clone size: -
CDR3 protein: CASSRLWGGNTGELFF
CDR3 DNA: TGTGCCAGCAGCCGGCTTTGGGGAGGGAACACCGGGGAGCTGTTTTTT

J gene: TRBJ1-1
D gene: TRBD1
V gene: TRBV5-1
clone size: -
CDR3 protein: CASANPQGATEAFF
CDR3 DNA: TGCGCCAGCGCTAATCCACAGGGGGCGACTGAAGCTTTCTTT

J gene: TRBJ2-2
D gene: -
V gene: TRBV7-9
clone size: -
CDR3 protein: CASSLAQGANTGELFF
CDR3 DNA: TGTGCCAGCAGCTTAGCGCAAGGGGCGAACACCGGGGAGCTGTTTTTT

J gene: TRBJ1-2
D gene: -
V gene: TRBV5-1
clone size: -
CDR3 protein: CASSLEGLPSGGYTF
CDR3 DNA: TGCGCCAGCAGCTTGGAGGGGCTTCCTTCAGGCGGCTACACCTTC

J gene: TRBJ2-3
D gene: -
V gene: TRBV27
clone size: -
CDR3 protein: CASPRLGDTICTDTQYF
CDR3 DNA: TGTGCCAGCCCACGCCTAGGGGACACTATTTGCACAGATACGCAGTATTTT

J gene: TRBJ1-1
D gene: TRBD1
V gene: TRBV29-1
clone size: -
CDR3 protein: CSATLTGTDEAFF
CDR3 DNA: TGCAGCGCTACTTTAACTGGGACAGACGAAGCTTTCTTT

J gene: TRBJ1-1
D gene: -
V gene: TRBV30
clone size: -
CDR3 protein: CAWSVQDTEAFF
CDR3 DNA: TGTGCCTGGAGTGTACAAGACACTGAAGCTTTCTTT

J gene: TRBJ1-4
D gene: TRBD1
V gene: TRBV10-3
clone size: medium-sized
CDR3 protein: CAISTGTGGQNEKLFF
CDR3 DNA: TGTGCCATCAGTACCGGGACAGGGGGCCAGAATGAAAAACTGTTTTTT

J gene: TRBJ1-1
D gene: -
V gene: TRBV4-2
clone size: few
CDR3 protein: CASSQNAPNEAFF
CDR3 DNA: TGTGCCAGCAGCCAGAACGCCCCTAATGAAGCTTTCTTT

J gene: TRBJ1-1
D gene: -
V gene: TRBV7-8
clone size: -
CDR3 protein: CASSLREMNTEAFF
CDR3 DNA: TGTGCCAGCAGCTTACGGGAAATGAACACTGAAGCTTTCTTT

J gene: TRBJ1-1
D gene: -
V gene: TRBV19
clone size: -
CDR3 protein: CASSVRIRTEAFF
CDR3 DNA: TGTGCCAGTAGCGTCAGGATTCGCACTGAAGCTTTCTTT

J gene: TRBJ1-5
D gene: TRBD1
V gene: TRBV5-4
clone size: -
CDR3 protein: CASSLQGVNQPQHF
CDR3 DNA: TGTGCCAGCAGCTTACAGGGGGTCAATCAGCCCCAGCATTTT

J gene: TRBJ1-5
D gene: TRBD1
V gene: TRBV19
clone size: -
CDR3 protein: CASSASDRGDQPQHF
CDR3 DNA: TGTGCCAGTAGTGCCTCGGACAGGGGGGATCAGCCCCAGCATTTT

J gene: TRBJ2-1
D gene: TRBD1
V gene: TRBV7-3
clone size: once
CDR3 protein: CASSSGQGTYNEQFF
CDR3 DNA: TGTGCCAGCAGCTCCGGACAGGGGACGTACAATGAGCAGTTCTTC

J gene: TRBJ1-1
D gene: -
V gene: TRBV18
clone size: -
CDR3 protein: CASSDSANTEAFF
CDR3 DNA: TGTGCCAGCTCAGACAGTGCGAACACTGAAGCTTTCTTT

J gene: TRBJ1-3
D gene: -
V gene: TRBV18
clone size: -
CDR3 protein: CASSSRTRAGNTIYF
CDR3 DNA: TGTGCCAGCTCATCGAGGACCAGGGCTGGAAACACCATATATTTT

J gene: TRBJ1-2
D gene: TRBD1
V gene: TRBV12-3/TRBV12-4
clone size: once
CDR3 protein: CASTRSGGGGYTF
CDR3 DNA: TGTGCCAGCACCCGTTCAGGGGGAGGCGGCTACACCTTC

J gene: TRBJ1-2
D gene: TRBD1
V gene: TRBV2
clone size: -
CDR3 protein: CASSDPDREDGYTF
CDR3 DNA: TGTGCCAGCAGTGACCCCGACAGGGAGGATGGCTACACCTTC

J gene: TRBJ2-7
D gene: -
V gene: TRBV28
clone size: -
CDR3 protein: CASSPLVTYEQYF
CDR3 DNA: TGTGCCAGCAGTCCCTTAGTAACCTACGAGCAGTACTTC

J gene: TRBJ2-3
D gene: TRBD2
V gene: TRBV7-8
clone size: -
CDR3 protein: CASRYLAGAGDTQYF
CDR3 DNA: TGTGCCAGCAGGTATCTAGCGGGGGCCGGTGATACGCAGTATTTT

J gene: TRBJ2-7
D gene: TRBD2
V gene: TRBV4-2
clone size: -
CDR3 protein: CASSQDGAGTSSYEQYF
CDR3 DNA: TGTGCCAGCAGCCAAGATGGGGCCGGGACTAGCTCCTACGAGCAGTACTTC

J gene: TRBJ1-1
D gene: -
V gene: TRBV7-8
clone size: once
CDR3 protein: CASRQLETGRAFF
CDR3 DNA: TGTGCCAGCAGACAACTCGAAACCGGGAGAGCTTTCTTT

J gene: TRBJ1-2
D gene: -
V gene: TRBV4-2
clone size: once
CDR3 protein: CASSQGENRAGYTF
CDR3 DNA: TGTGCCAGCAGCCAAGGAGAGAACAGGGCTGGCTACACCTTC

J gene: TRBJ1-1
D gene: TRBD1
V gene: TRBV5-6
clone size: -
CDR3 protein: CASTRQGATEAFF
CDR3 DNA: TGTGCCAGCACGAGGCAGGGGGCTACTGAAGCTTTCTTT

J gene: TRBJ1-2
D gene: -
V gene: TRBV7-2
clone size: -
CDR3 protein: CASSLAPAGFYGYTF
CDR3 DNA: TGTGCCAGCAGCTTAGCGCCTGCAGGGTTCTATGGCTACACCTTC

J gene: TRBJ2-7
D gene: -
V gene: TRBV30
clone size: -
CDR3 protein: CAWSATPMSSYEQYF
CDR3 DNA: TGTGCCTGGAGTGCGACACCAATGAGCTCCTACGAGCAGTACTTC

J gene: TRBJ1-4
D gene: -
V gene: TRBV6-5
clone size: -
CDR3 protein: CASSYSAGGTHEKLFF
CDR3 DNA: TGTGCCAGCAGTTACTCGGCGGGAGGGACTCATGAAAAACTGTTTTTT

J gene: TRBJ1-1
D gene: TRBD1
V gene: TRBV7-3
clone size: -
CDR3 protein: CASSPTQGSGTEAFF
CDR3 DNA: TGTGCCAGCAGCCCAACACAGGGGTCGGGAACTGAAGCTTTCTTT